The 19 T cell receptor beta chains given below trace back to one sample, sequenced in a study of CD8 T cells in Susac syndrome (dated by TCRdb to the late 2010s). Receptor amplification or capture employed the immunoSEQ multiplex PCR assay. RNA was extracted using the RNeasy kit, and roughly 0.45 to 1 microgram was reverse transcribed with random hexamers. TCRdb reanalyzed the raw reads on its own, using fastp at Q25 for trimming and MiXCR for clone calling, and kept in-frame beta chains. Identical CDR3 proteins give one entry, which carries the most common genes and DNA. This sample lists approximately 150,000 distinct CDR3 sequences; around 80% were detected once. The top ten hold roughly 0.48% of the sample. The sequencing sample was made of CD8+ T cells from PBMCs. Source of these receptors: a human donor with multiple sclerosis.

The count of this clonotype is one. This CDR3 is CASSLYAGGPSGELFF. In nucleotides, the CDR3 is TGTGCCAGCAGTTTGTACGCGGGGGGGCCATCCGGGGAGCTGTTTTTT. V gene TRBV6-6 combines with J gene TRBJ2-2; 9 positions agree with TRBD2. The V segment lost 4 bases and the J segment 6 bases; nucleotides outside the gene matches: 9. The CDR3 contains 16 residues. Germline values: CDR1 MNHNY, CDR2 SVGAGI (reference sequence).

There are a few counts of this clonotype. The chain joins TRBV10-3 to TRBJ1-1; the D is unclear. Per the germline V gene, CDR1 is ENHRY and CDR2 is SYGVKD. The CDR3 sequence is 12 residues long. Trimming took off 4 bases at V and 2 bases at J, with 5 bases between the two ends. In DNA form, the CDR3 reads TGTGCCATCAGTGCTCTAAACACTGAAGCTTTCTTT. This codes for CAISALNTEAFF.

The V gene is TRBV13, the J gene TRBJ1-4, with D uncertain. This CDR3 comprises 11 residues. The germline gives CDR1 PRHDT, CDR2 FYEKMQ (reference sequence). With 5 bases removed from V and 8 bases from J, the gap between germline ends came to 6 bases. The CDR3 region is CASSAREKLFF. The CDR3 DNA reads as TGTGCCAGCAGCGCCCGGGAAAAACTGTTTTTT.

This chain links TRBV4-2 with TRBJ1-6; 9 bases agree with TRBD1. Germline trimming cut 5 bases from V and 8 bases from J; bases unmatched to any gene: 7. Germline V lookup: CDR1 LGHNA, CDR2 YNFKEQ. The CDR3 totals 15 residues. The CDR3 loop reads CASSFGTGLDSPLHF. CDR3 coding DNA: TGTGCCAGCAGCTTCGGGACAGGGCTGGATTCACCCCTCCACTTT.

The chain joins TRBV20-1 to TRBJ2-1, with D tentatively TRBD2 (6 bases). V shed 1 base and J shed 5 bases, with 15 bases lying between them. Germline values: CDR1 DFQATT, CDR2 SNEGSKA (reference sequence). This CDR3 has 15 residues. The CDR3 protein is CSARGPREADNEQFF. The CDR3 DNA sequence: TGCAGTGCTAGAGGGCCGAGGGAGGCAGACAATGAGCAGTTCTTC.

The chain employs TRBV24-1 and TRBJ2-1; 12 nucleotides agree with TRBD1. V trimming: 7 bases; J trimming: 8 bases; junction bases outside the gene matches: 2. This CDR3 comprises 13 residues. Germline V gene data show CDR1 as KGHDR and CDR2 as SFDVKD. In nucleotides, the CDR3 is TGTGCCACCAGAGGGACAGGGGGCGATGAGCAGTTCTTC. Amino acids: CATRGTGGDEQFF.

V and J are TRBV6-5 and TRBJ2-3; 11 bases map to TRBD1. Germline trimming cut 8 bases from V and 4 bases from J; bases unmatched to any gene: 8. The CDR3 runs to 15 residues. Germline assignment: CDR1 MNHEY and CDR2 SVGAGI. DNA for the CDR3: TGTGCCAGCGTTTCCGGGACAGGGGGAGCAGATACGCAGTATTTT. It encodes CASVSGTGGADTQYF.

The CDR3 here is CASSQGVLETQYF. The CDR3 DNA is TGCGCCAGCAGCCAAGGGGTCTTAGAGACCCAGTACTTC. The chain combines TRBV4-1 with TRBJ2-5; no clear D. The CDR3 covers 13 residues. The germline V gene has CDR1 MGHRA and CDR2 YSYEKL. Trimming shortened V by 1 base and J by 4 bases, and 7 bases separated the two germline ends.

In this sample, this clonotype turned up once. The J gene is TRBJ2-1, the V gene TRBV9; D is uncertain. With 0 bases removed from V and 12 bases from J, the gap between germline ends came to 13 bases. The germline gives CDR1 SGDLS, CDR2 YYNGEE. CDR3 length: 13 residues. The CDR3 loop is CASSVVASERQFF. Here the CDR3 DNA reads TGTGCCAGCAGCGTAGTGGCGAGCGAACGGCAGTTCTTC.

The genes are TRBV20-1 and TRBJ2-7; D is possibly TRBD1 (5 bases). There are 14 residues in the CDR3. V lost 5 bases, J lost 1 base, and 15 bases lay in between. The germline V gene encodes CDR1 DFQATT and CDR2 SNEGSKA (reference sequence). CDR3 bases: TGCAGTGCTCACAGGTGGAAAGGATCCTACGAGCAGTACGTC. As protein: CSAHRWKGSYEQYV.

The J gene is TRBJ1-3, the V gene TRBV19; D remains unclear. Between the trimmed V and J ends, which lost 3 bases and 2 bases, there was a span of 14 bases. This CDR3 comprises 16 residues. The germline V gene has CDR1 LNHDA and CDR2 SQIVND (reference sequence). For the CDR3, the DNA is TGTGCCAGTAGTATCAGTGCTTATTCTGCTGGAAACACCATATATTTT. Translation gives CASSISAYSAGNTIYF. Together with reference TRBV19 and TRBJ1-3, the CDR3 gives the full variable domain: DGGITQSPKYLFRKEGQNVTLSCEQNLNHDAMYWYRQDPGQGLRLIYYSQIVNDFQKGDIAEGYSVSREKKESFPLTVTSAQKNPTAFYLCASSISAYSAGNTIYFGEGSWLTVV.

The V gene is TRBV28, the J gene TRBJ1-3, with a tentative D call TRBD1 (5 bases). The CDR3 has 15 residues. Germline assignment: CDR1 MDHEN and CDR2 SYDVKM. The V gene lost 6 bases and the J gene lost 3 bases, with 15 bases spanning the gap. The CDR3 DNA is TGTGCCAGCAGCCCCCGAGGGGCTGGTGGAAACACCATATATTTT. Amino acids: CASSPRGAGGNTIYF.

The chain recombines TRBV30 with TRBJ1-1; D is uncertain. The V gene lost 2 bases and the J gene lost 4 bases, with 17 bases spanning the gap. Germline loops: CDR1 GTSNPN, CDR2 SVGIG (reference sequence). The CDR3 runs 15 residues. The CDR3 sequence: CAWSPYLGRSTEAFF. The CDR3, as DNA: TGTGCCTGGAGTCCATACCTCGGACGTTCCACTGAAGCTTTCTTT.

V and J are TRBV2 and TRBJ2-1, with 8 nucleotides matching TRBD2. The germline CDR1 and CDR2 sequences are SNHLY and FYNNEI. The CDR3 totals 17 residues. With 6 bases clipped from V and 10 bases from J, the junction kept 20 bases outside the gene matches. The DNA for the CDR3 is TGTGCCAGCAGCGACATGTCAGGGTGGAGCGGGAGTGGGGAGCAGTTCTTC. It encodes CASSDMSGWSGSGEQFF.

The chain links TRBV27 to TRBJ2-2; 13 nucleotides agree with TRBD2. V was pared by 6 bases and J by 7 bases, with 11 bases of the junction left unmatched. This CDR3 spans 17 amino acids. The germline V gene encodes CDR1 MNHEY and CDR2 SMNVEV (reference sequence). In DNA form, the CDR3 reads TGTGCCAGCAGCGAAACTAGCGGGGGGGCCGCTGGCGGGGAGCTGTTTTTT. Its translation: CASSETSGGAAGGELFF.

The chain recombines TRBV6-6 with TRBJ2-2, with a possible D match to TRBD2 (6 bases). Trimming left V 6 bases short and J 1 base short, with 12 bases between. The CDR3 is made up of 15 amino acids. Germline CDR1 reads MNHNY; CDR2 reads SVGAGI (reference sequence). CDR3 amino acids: CASREGLWNTGELFF. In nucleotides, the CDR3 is TGTGCCAGCAGGGAGGGACTCTGGAACACCGGGGAGCTGTTTTTT.

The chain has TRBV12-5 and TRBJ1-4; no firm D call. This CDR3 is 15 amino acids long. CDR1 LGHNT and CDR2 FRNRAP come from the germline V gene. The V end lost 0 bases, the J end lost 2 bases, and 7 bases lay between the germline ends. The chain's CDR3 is CASGLVDGTNEKLFF. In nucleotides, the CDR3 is TGTGCTAGTGGTTTGGTAGACGGCACTAATGAAAAACTGTTTTTT.

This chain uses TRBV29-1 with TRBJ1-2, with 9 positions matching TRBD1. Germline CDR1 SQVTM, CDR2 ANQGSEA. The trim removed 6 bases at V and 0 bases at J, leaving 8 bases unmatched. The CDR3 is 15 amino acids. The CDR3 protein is CSVAGQGTANYGYTF. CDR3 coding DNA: TGCAGCGTCGCGGGACAGGGAACAGCTAACTATGGCTACACCTTC.

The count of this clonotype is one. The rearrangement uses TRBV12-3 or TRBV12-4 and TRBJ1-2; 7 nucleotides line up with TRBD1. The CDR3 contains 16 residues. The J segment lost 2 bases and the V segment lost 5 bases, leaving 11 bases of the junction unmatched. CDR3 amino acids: CASSPGQITLNYGYTF. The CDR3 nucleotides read TGTGCCAGCAGTCCGGGACAGATCACTCTAAACTATGGCTACACCTTC.